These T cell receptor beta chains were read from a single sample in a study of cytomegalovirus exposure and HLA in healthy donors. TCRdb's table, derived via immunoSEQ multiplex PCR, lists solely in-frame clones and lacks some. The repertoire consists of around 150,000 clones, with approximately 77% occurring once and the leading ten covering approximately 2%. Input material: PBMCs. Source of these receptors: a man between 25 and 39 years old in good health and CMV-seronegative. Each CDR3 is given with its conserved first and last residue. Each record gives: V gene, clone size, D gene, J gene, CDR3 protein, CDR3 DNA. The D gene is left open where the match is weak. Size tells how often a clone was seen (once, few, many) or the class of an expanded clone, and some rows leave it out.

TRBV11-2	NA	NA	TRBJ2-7	CASSLDNTEPYEQYF	TGTGCCAGCAGCTTAGATAACACAGAACCCTACGAGCAGTACTTC
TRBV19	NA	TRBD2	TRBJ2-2	CASNLVAGAWGELFF	TGTGCCAGTAATCTCGTGGCGGGAGCGTGGGGGGAGCTGTTTTTT
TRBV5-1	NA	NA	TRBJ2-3	CASSEGFTDTQYF	TGCGCCAGCAGCGAGGGCTTCACAGATACGCAGTATTTT
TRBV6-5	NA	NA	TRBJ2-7	CASSYDRDSSYEQYF	TGTGCCAGCAGTTACGACCGGGACTCCTCGTACGAGCAGTACTTC
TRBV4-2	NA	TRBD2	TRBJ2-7	CASSQAEGSGRALYEQYF	TGTGCCAGCAGCCAGGCAGAAGGCAGCGGGAGAGCCCTCTACGAGCAGTACTTC
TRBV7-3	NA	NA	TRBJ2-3	CASSLRRRTDTQYF	TGTGCCAGCAGCTTAAGGAGACGCACAGATACGCAGTATTTT
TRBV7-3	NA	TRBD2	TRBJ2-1	CASSEGLAGPINEQFF	TGTGCCAGCAGCGAGGGACTAGCGGGGCCGATCAATGAGCAGTTCTTC
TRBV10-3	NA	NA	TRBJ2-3	CAISLADTQYF	TGTGCCATCAGTTTAGCAGATACGCAGTATTTT
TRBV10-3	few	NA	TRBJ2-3	CATKGGADTQYF	TGTGCCACCAAGGGCGGGGCAGATACGCAGTATTTT
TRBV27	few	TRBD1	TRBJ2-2	CASISDRGGTGELFF	TGTGCCAGCATTTCTGACAGGGGAGGAACCGGGGAGCTGTTTTTT
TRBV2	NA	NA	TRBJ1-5	CASSRDSLGNQPQHF	TGTGCCAGCAGCAGGGACTCCCTGGGCAATCAGCCCCAGCATTTT
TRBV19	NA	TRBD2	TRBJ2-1	CASSFGGSPSYNEQFF	TGTGCCAGTAGTTTTGGCGGGAGCCCTTCCTACAATGAGCAGTTCTTC
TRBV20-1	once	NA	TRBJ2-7	CSARQNYEQYF	TGCAGTGCTAGACAGAACTACGAGCAGTACTTC
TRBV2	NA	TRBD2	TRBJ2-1	CASERRLADSYNEQFF	TGTGCCAGCGAACGTCGACTAGCGGACTCCTACAATGAGCAGTTCTTC
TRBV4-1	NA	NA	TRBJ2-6	CASSPDPGQTGANVLTF	TGCGCCAGCAGCCCAGACCCCGGACAGACTGGGGCCAACGTCCTGACTTTC
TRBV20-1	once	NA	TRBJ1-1	CSAIDYYEAFF	TGCAGTGCTATCGACTACTATGAAGCTTTCTTT
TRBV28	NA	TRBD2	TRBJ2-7	CASSFGGFRYEQYF	TGTGCCAGCAGTTTCGGGGGGTTCCGCTACGAGCAGTACTTC
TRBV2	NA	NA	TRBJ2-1	CASKRGGDLYNEQFF	TGTGCCAGCAAGAGGGGGGGAGATTTGTACAATGAGCAGTTCTTC
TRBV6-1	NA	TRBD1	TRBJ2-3	CASSAGEHVNGTGTQYF	TGTGCCAGCAGTGCCGGGGAACATGTGAACGGGACAGGTACGCAGTATTTT
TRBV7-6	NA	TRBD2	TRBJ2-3	CASSGTSGTIDTQYF	TGTGCCAGCAGCGGGACTAGCGGGACTATAGATACGCAGTATTTT
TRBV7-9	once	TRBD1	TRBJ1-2	CASSVQGADGYTF	TGTGCCAGCAGCGTACAGGGGGCAGATGGCTACACCTTC
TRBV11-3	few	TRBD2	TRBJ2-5	CASSRLAGGQETQYF	TGTGCCAGCAGCCGACTAGCGGGAGGGCAAGAGACCCAGTACTTC
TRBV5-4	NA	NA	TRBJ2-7	CASSSDRSYEQYF	TGTGCCAGCAGCTCCGACAGAAGCTACGAGCAGTACTTC
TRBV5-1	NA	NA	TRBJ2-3	CASSLTITDTQYF	TGCGCCAGCAGCTTAACCATTACTGATACGCAGTATTTT
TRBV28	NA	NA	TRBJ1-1	CASSEDSSLGTEAFF	TGTGCCAGCAGTGAGGACAGTTCCCTAGGCACTGAAGCTTTCTTT
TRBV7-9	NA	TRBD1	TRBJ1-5	CASSQGSGGGNQPQHF	TGTGCCAGCAGTCAGGGGTCAGGGGGCGGGAATCAGCCCCAGCATTTT
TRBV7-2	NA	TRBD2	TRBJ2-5	CASSLFRGSGVLETQYF	TGTGCCAGCAGCTTATTTAGGGGTAGCGGGGTGCTGGAGACCCAGTACTTC
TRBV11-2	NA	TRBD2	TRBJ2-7	CASSSRGGGRGYEQYF	TGTGCCAGCAGCAGCCGCGGCGGCGGGAGAGGGTACGAGCAGTACTTC
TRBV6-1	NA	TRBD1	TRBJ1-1	CASNNRGEAFF	TGTGCCAGCAATAACAGGGGCGAAGCTTTCTTT
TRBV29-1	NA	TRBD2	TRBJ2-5	CSVGGLAGQETQYF	TGCAGCGTGGGGGGACTAGCAGGCCAAGAGACCCAGTACTTC
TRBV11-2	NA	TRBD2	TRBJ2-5	CASSLGLAGGHETQYF	TGTGCCAGCAGCTTAGGGCTAGCGGGAGGGCATGAGACCCAGTACTTC
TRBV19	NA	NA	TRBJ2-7	CASSIAGKAYEQYF	TGTGCCAGTAGTATTGCAGGGAAGGCCTACGAGCAGTACTTC
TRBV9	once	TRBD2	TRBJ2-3	CASSAQREGLGTQYF	TGTGCCAGCAGCGCCCAGCGGGAGGGCCTCGGTACGCAGTATTTT
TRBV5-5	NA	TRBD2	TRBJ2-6	CASRLADSGANVLTF	TGTGCCAGCAGGCTAGCGGATTCTGGGGCCAACGTCCTGACTTTC
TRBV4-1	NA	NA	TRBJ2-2	CASSQDFWDWQNTGELFF	TGCGCCAGCAGCCAAGATTTTTGGGACTGGCAAAACACCGGGGAGCTGTTTTTT
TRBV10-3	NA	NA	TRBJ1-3	CAITGAGNTIYF	TGTGCCATAACAGGCGCTGGAAACACCATATATTTT
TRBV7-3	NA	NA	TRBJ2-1	CASSLGGATYNEQFF	TGTGCCAGCAGCTTAGGGGGGGCCACCTACAATGAGCAGTTCTTC
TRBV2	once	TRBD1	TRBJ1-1	CASSVTGGDTEAFF	TGTGCCAGCAGTGTGACAGGGGGCGACACTGAAGCTTTCTTT
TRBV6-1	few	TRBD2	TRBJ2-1	CASSEVVLAGRYNEQFF	TGTGCCAGCAGTGAAGTAGTTTTAGCGGGACGCTACAATGAGCAGTTCTTC